The entry below describes one T cell receptor (beta chain). Antigen specificity is unknown. The data originate from a study of blood T cells in healthy people across ages. Broader study findings: Per million T cells, TCR beta diversity dropped roughly linearly as age increased.

Alongside a J-beta primer mix, a sample-barcoded 5' primer served in a second PCR lasting about 7 to 12 cycles. TCRdb reanalysed the 5' RACE reads using MiXCR and keeps one entry per CDR3 protein. The sample holds approximately 2,000,000 distinct CDR3 sequences, around 40% seen once. No fewer than 5.5 micrograms of total RNA were isolated from every sample. V lost 1 base, J lost 0 bases, and 10 bases lay in between. The germline V gene has CDR1 SGHRS and CDR2 YFSETQ. The CDR3 consists of 15 residues. The specimen was blood. This TCR was sampled from a human donor in good health. The rearrangement joins TRBV5-1 to TRBJ1-1; unclear D gene. CDR3 sequence: CASSLIDQMNTEAFF. The CDR3 bases are TGCGCCAGCAGCTTGATAGATCAGATGAACACTGAAGCTTTCTTT.